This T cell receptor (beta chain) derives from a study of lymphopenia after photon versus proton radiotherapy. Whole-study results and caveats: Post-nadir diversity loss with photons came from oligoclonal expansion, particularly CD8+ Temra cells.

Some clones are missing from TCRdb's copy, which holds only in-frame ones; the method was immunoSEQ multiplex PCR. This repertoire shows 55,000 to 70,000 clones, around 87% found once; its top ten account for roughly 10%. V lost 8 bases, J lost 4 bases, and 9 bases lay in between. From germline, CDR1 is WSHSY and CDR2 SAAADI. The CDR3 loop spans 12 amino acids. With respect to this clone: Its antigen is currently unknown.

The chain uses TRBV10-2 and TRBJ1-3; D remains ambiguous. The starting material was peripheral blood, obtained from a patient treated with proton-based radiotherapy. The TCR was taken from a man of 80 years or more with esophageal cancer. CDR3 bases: TGCGCCAGCGTCTCACGCGGAAACACCATATATTTT. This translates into CASVSRGNTIYF.